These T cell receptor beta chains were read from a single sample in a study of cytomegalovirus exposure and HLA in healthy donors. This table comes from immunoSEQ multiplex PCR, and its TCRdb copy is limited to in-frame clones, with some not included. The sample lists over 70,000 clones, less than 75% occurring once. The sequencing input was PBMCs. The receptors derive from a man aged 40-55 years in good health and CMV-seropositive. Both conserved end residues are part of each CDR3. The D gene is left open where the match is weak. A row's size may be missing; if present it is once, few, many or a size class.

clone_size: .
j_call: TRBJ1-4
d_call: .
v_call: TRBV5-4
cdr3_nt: TGTGCCAGCAGCTTGGCCACTGGTCGGAATGAAAAACTGTTTTTT
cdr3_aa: CASSLATGRNEKLFF

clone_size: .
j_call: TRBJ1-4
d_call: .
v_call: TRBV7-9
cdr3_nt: TGTGCCAGCTCTAACCCCGGGTCCTCTGTAGAAAAACTGTTTTTT
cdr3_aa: CASSNPGSSVEKLFF

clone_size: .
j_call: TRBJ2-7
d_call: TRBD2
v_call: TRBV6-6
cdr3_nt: TGTGCCAGCAGCACGTATCCGACTAGCGCAACCTACGAGCAGTACTTC
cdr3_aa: CASSTYPTSATYEQYF

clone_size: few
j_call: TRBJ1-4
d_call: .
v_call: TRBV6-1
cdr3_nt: TGTGCCAGCAGTGAGAGTCCAACCGAAAAACTGTTTTTT
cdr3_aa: CASSESPTEKLFF

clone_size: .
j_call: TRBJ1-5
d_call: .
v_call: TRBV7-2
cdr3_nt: TGTGCCAGCAGCTTAGTCGGCTCGGGGTATAGCAATCAGCCCCAGCATTTT
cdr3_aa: CASSLVGSGYSNQPQHF

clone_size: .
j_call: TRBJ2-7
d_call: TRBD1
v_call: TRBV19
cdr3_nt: TGTGCCAGTAGCTCCACTGGGACAGGCGATTACGAGCAGTACTTC
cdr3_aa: CASSSTGTGDYEQYF

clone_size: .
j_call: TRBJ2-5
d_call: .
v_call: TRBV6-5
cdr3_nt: TGTGCCAGCAGTTACACGGGGTACCAAGAGACCCAGTACTTC
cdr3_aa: CASSYTGYQETQYF

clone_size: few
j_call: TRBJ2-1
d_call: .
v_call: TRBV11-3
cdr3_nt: TGTGCCAGCAGCTTAAGATCAGGTGGCCCCCACAATGAGCAGTTCTTC
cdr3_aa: CASSLRSGGPHNEQFF

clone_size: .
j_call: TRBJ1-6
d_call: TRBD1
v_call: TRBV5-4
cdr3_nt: TGTGCCAGCACCCTGGACAGGTCACCACCCCTCCACTTT
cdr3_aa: CASTLDRSPPLHF

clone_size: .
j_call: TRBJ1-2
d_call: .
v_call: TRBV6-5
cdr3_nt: TGTGCCAGCAGCAAAACCCACGGAGGTGGTATTGGCTACACCTTC
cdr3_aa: CASSKTHGGGIGYTF

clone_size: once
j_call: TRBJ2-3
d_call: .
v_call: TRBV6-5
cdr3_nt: TGTGCCAGCAAACAGGGAAACACAGATACGCAGTATTTT
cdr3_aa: CASKQGNTDTQYF

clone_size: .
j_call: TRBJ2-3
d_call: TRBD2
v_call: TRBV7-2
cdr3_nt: TGTGCCAGCAGCTTAGATGGGGGAGGGGATACGCAGTATTTT
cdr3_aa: CASSLDGGGDTQYF

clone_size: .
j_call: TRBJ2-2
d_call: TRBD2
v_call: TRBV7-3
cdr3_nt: TGTGCCAGCAGCTTGGAAGGGAGGGCCGGGGAGCTGTTTTTT
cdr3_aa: CASSLEGRAGELFF

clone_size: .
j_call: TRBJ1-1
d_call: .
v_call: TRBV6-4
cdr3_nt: TGTGCCAGCAGAAGTCAGGTAAACACTGAAGCTTTCTTT
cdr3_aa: CASRSQVNTEAFF

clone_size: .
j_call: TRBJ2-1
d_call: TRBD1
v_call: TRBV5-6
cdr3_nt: TGTGCCAGCAGCTCAGTGGGAGACAGGGGGACCCAGCAGTTCTTC
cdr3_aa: CASSSVGDRGTQQFF

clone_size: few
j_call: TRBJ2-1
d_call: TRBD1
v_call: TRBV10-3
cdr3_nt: TGTGCCATCAGCCTAGGGGACCGGGACAGGGTTGAGGAGCAGTTCTTC
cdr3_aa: CAISLGDRDRVEEQFF

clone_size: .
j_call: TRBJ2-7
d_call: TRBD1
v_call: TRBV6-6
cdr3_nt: TGTGCCAGCAGGACCGGGACAGGGGGATCCTACGAGCAGTACTTC
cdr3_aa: CASRTGTGGSYEQYF

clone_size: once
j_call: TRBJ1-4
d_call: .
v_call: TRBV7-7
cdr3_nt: TGTGCTAGCAGCTCGGGTTACAATGAAAAACTGTTTTTT
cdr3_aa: CASSSGYNEKLFF

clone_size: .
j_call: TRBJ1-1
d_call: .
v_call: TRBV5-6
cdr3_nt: TGTGCCAGCAGCTTGCAGTTGAACACTGAAGCTTTCTTT
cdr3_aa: CASSLQLNTEAFF

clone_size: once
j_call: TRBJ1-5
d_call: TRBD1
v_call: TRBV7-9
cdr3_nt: TGTGCCAGCACCCCCCCGGCGCGACAGGGCTTTCAGCCCCAGCATTTT
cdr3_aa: CASTPPARQGFQPQHF

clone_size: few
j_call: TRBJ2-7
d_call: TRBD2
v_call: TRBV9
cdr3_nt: TGTGCCAGCAGCGCCTCCAGCGGGACTACCTACGAGCAGTACTTC
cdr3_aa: CASSASSGTTYEQYF

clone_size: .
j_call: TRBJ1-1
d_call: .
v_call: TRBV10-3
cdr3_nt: TGTGCCATCAGTGAGTCAGCCGGGAGGAACACTGAAGCTTTCTTT
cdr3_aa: CAISESAGRNTEAFF

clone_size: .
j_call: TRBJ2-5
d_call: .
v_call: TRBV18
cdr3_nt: TGTGCCAGCTCACCAAGTCAGTTCCCCCAAGAGACCCAGTACTTC
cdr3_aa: CASSPSQFPQETQYF

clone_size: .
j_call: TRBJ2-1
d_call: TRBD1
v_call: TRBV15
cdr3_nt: TGTGCCACCAGCTCTGGGGTGGGACAGTACAATGAGCAGTTCTTC
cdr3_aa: CATSSGVGQYNEQFF

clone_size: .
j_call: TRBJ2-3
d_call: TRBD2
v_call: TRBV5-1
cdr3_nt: TGCGCCAGCAGCCAGGGCGGGAGGGCGGAAAATACGCAGTATTTT
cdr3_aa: CASSQGGRAENTQYF

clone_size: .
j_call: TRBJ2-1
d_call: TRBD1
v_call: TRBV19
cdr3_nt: TGTGCCAGTACCGGACAGGGTTGGGACAATGAGCAGTTCTTC
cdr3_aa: CASTGQGWDNEQFF

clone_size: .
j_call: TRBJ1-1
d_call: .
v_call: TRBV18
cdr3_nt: TGTGCCAGCTCTCAAACGACAGGAACTGAAGCTTTCTTT
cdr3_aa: CASSQTTGTEAFF

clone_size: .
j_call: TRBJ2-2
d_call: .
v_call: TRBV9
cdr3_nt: TGTGCCAGCAGCCCTTCGACAGGCCCCTTGGAAGGGGAGCTGTTTTTT
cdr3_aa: CASSPSTGPLEGELFF

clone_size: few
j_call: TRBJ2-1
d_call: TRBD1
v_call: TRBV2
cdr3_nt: TGTGCCAGCAGAAGGGACAGATACAATGAGCAGTTCTTC
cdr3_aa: CASRRDRYNEQFF

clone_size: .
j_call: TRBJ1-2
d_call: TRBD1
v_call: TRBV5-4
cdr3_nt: TGTGCCAGCAGCTCACAGGGGTCTGACTATGGCTACACCTTC
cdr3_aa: CASSSQGSDYGYTF

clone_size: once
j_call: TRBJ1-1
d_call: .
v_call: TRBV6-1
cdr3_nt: TGTGCCAGCAGTGAAGCGGGGGGGCGAACTGAAGCTTTCTTT
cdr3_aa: CASSEAGGRTEAFF

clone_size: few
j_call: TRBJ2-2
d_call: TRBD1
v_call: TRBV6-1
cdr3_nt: TGTGCCAGCAGGGGACAGCCGGGCACCGGGGAGCTGTTTTTT
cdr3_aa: CASRGQPGTGELFF

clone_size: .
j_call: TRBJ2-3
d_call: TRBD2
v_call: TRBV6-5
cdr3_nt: TGTGCCAGCAGTTACCCTGGAGCGGGGCGCACAGATACGCAGTATTTT
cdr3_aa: CASSYPGAGRTDTQYF